Following are 16 T cell receptor beta chains from one sample sequenced in a study of blood T cell repertoires in COVID-19. Using immunoSEQ multiplex PCR, the repertoire was profiled, and TCRdb retains in-frame clones only, with some absent. The data hold about 150,000 clones, with 70% to 90% observed a single time. The sample comprised peripheral blood. The receptors come from a woman aged 60-70 years with COVID-19, enrolled during active disease.

This chain joins TRBV2 and TRBJ1-6; D unclear. V lost 0 bases to trimming and J lost 9 bases, with 15 bases between them. CDR1 SNHLY and CDR2 FYNNEI come from the germline V gene. The length of the CDR3 is 16 residues. The CDR3 DNA reads as TGTGCCAGCAGTGAAGCTGGGGAGCAGAGCGGTTCACCCCTCCACTTT. Translating gives CASSEAGEQSGSPLHF.

The rearrangement uses TRBV6-5 and TRBJ2-7; the match to TRBD1 covers 9 bases. The CDR3 totals 15 residues. Germline CDR1 reads MNHEY; CDR2 reads SVGAGI. Trimming removed 6 bases from V and 3 bases from J; junction bases left unmatched: 9. DNA of the CDR3: TGTGCCAGCAGAGCTGGGAACAGGGGGCACTACGAGCAGTACTTC. It translates to CASRAGNRGHYEQYF.

This chain links TRBV9 with TRBJ2-6; D perhaps matches TRBD1 (6 bases). Trimming stripped 5 bases from V and 3 bases from J, with 9 bases between. Germline CDR1 SGDLS, CDR2 YYNGEE. The CDR3 spans 14 residues. CDR3 sequence: CASRGGNGANVLTF. Written as DNA, the CDR3 is TGTGCCAGCAGAGGGGGAAATGGGGCCAACGTCCTGACTTTC. Full variable domain (remainder filled in from reference TRBV9 and TRBJ2-6): DSGVTQTPKHLITATGQRVTLRCSPRSGDLSVYWYQQSLDQGLQFLIQYYNGEERAKGNILERFSAQQFPDLHSELNLSSLELGDSALYFCASRGGNGANVLTFGAGSRLTVL.

The J gene is TRBJ1-6, the V gene TRBV6-6, with D possibly matching TRBD1 (6 bases). V was clipped by 4 bases and J by 8 bases, with 12 bases between them. Germline V gene sequence: CDR1 MNHNY, CDR2 SVGAGI (reference sequence). This CDR3 spans 14 amino acids. The CDR3 bases are TGTGCCAGCAGTTCCCGGGACATGCATTCACCCCTCCACTTT. It yields the protein CASSSRDMHSPLHF.

The chain recombines TRBV7-8 with TRBJ2-7; D possibly corresponds to TRBD1 (5 bases). The CDR3 length is 13 residues. Germline V gene lookup returns CDR1 SGHVS and CDR2 FQNEAQ. V lost 3 bases, J lost 0 bases, and 6 bases lay in between. The chain's CDR3 is CASSFDSSYEQYV. In DNA form, the CDR3 reads TGTGCCAGCAGCTTCGACAGCTCCTACGAGCAGTACGTC.

CDR3 DNA sequence: TGTGCCACCAGTGACCCCACAGGGGGGCCCCACAATGAGCAGTTCTTC. This sequence encodes CATSDPTGGPHNEQFF. V is TRBV24-1 and J is TRBJ2-1; TRBD1 matches at 8 bases. CDR3 length: 16 amino acids. Per germline, CDR1 KGHDR and CDR2 SFDVKD. The V and J ends lost 4 bases and 5 bases, in that order; junction bases with no gene match: 9.

The V gene is TRBV6-2 or TRBV6-3, the J gene TRBJ2-7; 9 bases are shared with TRBD2. Germline V gene lookup returns CDR1 MNHEY and CDR2 SVGEGT. The CDR3 totals 15 residues. Germline trimming cut 2 bases from V and 5 bases from J; bases unmatched to any gene: 7. This CDR3 is CASSYGAGGPHEQYV. In DNA form, the CDR3 reads TGTGCCAGCAGTTACGGTGCGGGGGGGCCCCACGAGCAGTACGTC.

The chain couples TRBV5-1 to TRBJ2-2, with 7 bases matching TRBD1. The ends lost 3 bases at V and 1 base at J; junction bases unmatched: 3. The germline gives CDR1 SGHRS, CDR2 YFSETQ. There are 15 residues in the CDR3. The CDR3 protein is CASSSRQGNTGELFF. The CDR3, as DNA: TGCGCCAGCAGCTCCCGACAGGGGAACACCGGGGAGCTGTTTTTT.

The chain employs TRBV10-1 and TRBJ2-5, with TRBD2 matching over 12 bases. Unmatched junction bases numbered 6, after V lost 8 bases and J lost 5 bases. The CDR3 length is 14 residues. The germline V gene encodes CDR1 WNHNN and CDR2 SYGVQD (reference sequence). CDR3 residues: CASFRTSGNETQYF. CDR3 nucleotides: TGCGCCAGCTTCAGGACTAGCGGGAATGAGACCCAGTACTTC.

The V call is TRBV5-1, the J call TRBJ1-2; TRBD1 agrees at 8 bases. Germline CDR1 and CDR2: SGHRS and YFSETQ. The CDR3 covers 15 residues. With V trimmed by 0 bases and J by 8 bases, 9 bases remained unmatched. The CDR3 DNA is TGCGCCAGCAGCTTGGGGGGCCGACAGGGGCAAGGCTACACCTTC. Translating gives CASSLGGRQGQGYTF.

The CDR3 loop reads CASSPLPRGGSNYGYTF. As DNA, the CDR3 is TGTGCCAGCAGTCCTCTACCTAGGGGGGGGTCTAACTATGGCTACACCTTC. J is TRBJ1-2 and V is TRBV27, with a weak D call TRBD1 (6 bases). Germline CDR1 reads MNHEY; CDR2 reads SMNVEV (reference sequence). The CDR3 is 17 residues long. V was pared by 5 bases and J by 0 bases, with 19 bases between.

This clone was seen only once. The junction differs from germline at one of its ends, possibly a read error. This chain connects TRBV29-1 to TRBJ1-1, with D unresolved. Germline V lookup: CDR1 SQVTM, CDR2 ANQGSEA. The CDR3 consists of 15 residues. This CDR3 reads CSGAPIGHGNAEAFF. The CDR3 DNA is TGCAGCGGTGCTCCGATTGGGCACGGGAACGCTGAAGCTTTCTTT.

The chain has TRBV18 and TRBJ1-2, with 7 bases that match TRBD1. The CDR3 has 13 amino acids. V shed 5 bases and J 6 bases; nucleotides not matched to a gene: 6. Germline CDR1 KGHSH, CDR2 LQKENI. The DNA of the CDR3 is TGTGCCAGCTCATCGGACAGGACCAATGGCTACACCTTC. Translation: CASSSDRTNGYTF.

The V gene is TRBV27, the J gene TRBJ1-1; unclear D gene. V was trimmed by 3 bases and J by 4 bases, leaving 12 bases between them. The CDR3 is 14 residues long. Germline V CDR1 and CDR2: MNHEY, SMNVEV (reference sequence). CDR3: CASSFDGGGTEAFF. As DNA, the CDR3 is TGTGCCAGCAGTTTTGACGGAGGTGGCACTGAAGCTTTCTTT.

V is TRBV7-2 and J is TRBJ1-6, with 7 bases aligning to TRBD1. The germline CDR1 and CDR2 sequences are SGHTA and FQGNSA. J was trimmed by 6 bases and V by 7 bases; bases with no gene match: 9. There are 15 residues in the CDR3. CDR3 amino acids: CASIERQGTNSPLHF. CDR3 in DNA: TGTGCCAGCATCGAAAGACAGGGAACTAATTCACCCCTCCACTTT. Full variable domain (remainder filled in from reference TRBV7-2 and TRBJ1-6): GAGVSQSPSNKVTEKGKDVELRCDPISGHTALYWYRQSLGQGLEFLIYFQGNSAPDKSGLPSDRFSAERTGGSVSTLTIQRTQQEDSAVYLCASIERQGTNSPLHFGNGTRLTVT.

The CDR3 sequence: CASSFRANEKLFF. CDR3 bases: TGTGCCAGCAGCTTCAGGGCTAATGAAAAACTGTTTTTT. The chain uses TRBV9 and TRBJ1-4; D is perhaps TRBD1 (5 bases). CDR1 SGDLS and CDR2 YYNGEE come from the germline V gene. The CDR3 extends over 13 amino acids. V lost 4 bases and J 3 bases, leaving 7 bases between the germline ends.